What follows describes a single T cell receptor (beta chain). The antigen remains undetermined. The entry originates in a study of T cells in Graves' hyperthyroidism and ophthalmopathy. Study-wide findings and caveats: Before onset, by a median of around six months, the model predicted ophthalmopathy.

Uncontrolled infections, other autoimmune diseases, pregnancy or lactation led to exclusion of patients. Orbital computed tomography and thyroid ultrasound, together with serum TRAb and thyroxine and clinical symptoms, were used for diagnoses. CDR3 length: 12 amino acids. In germline, CDR1 is SNHLY, CDR2 FYNNEI. RNA transcripts were the template for amplifying TCR beta CDR3 regions. Researchers ran a first-round RT-PCR on the TCR CDR3 using the HTBI primer set. Using its own MiXCR run on the multiplex PCR reads, TCRdb lists one record per CDR3 protein. The data contain about 660,000 distinct CDR3 sequences, roughly 45% of them singletons.

The clonotype comes from an adult man with Graves' disease, either hyperthyroidism or ophthalmopathy (not recorded which). Sequencing used peripheral blood or thyroid tissue (not recorded which). The V gene is TRBV2, the J gene TRBJ2-7; no clear D. The DNA matches TRBJ2-1 better at its end, which makes the J call doubtful. CDR3 in DNA: TGTGCCAGCACGGCAGGTTCCAATGAGCAGTTCTTC. It translates to CASTAGSNEQFF.